The rows below give T cell receptor beta chains drawn from one sample of a study of human T cells and chemical hapten exposure. TCRdb independently ran MiXCR on the RACE reads; one entry per CDR3 protein. The sample shows about 120,000 distinct CDR3 sequences, roughly an eighth of them seen only once. Sequenced material: whole blood, taken in connection with sensitization to the hapten diphenylcyclopropenone (DPC). Receptor source: a man aged 18 to 29 with alopecia areata. Some clones in this sample may be carry-over from other donors' samples. Each CDR3 is given with its conserved first and last residue. The order of the fields is CDR3 protein, CDR3 DNA, D gene, J gene, V gene, clone size. D genes are given only for firm matches. Size tells how often a clone was seen (once, few, many) or the class of an expanded clone, and some rows leave it out.

CASSFPQGGRNTEAFF	TGTGCCAGCAGCTTTCCCCAGGGGGGAAGGAACACTGAAGCTTTCTTT	TRBD1	TRBJ1-1	TRBV7-6	few
CASSYSYDNSYEQYF	TGTGCCAGCAGTTACTCCTACGACAACTCCTACGAGCAGTACTTC	-	TRBJ2-7	TRBV6-5	few
CASSPRAGGPETQYF	TGTGCCAGCAGCCCACGGGCGGGGGGGCCGGAGACCCAGTACTTC	TRBD2	TRBJ2-5	TRBV5-4	-
CASSFGGAMNTEAFF	TGTGCCAGCAGTTTCGGGGGGGCCATGAACACTGAAGCTTTCTTT	-	TRBJ1-1	TRBV28	few
CASSLTMDINTQYF	TGTGCCAGCAGCCTGACCATGGACATAAATACGCAGTATTTT	-	TRBJ2-3	TRBV7-9	-
CASSSPSGGPDTQYF	TGTGCCAGCAGCTCCCCTAGCGGGGGCCCGGATACGCAGTATTTT	TRBD2	TRBJ2-3	TRBV7-9	few
CASSLGQGYNEQFF	TGTGCCAGCAGTTTAGGACAGGGCTACAATGAGCAGTTCTTC	TRBD1	TRBJ2-1	TRBV27	-
CSARYQRVFYNEQFF	TGCAGTGCTAGATATCAGAGGGTGTTTTACAATGAGCAGTTCTTC	-	TRBJ2-1	TRBV20-1	-
CASSPVDIHRTDTQYF	TGTGCCAGCTCACCAGTGGATATTCACAGGACAGATACGCAGTATTTT	-	TRBJ2-3	TRBV18	-
CASSYGQGNYGYTF	TGTGCCAGCAGTTATGGTCAGGGTAACTATGGCTACACCTTC	-	TRBJ1-2	TRBV6-6	few
CASSLVQLGTEAFF	TGTGCCAGCAGCTTGGTACAGCTAGGGACTGAAGCTTTCTTT	-	TRBJ1-1	TRBV5-4	-
CASSSDRVIAFF	TGTGCCAGCAGCTCGGACAGGGTTATAGCTTTCTTT	TRBD1	TRBJ1-1	TRBV12-3/TRBV12-4	few
CASSLEVGKPQETQYF	TGCGCCAGCAGCTTGGAGGTGGGGAAACCGCAAGAGACCCAGTACTTC	-	TRBJ2-5	TRBV5-1	-
CASSPPNGGLRLSYEQYF	TGTGCCAGCTCACCACCGAACGGGGGGTTGAGGCTCTCCTACGAGCAGTACTTC	TRBD2	TRBJ2-7	TRBV18	few
CSAKGTSESTDTQYF	TGCAGTGCTAAGGGTACTAGCGAGAGCACAGATACGCAGTATTTT	TRBD2	TRBJ2-3	TRBV20-1	-
CASSRTDSTNEKLFF	TGCGCCAGCAGCAGGACAGACTCAACTAATGAAAAACTGTTTTTT	-	TRBJ1-4	TRBV4-3	-
CASSPPSGQQETQYF	TGTGCCAGCTCACCACCTTCCGGGCAACAAGAGACCCAGTACTTC	-	TRBJ2-5	TRBV18	-
CASSLEKWITEAFF	TGTGCCAGCAGTTTAGAAAAGTGGATCACTGAAGCTTTCTTT	-	TRBJ1-1	TRBV27	many
CASSYSTLNTEAFF	TGTGCCAGCAGTTACTCGACGTTGAACACTGAAGCTTTCTTT	-	TRBJ1-1	TRBV6-5	few
CASSPAGQGTYGYTF	TGTGCCAGCAGTCCGGCGGGGCAGGGGACCTATGGCTACACCTTC	-	TRBJ1-2	TRBV6-2/TRBV6-3	few
CASLASQFAYEQYF	TGTGCCAGCCTCGCCTCCCAGTTTGCCTACGAGCAGTACTTC	-	TRBJ2-7	TRBV5-6	-
CSARAGVLNEQFF	TGCAGTGCTAGAGCGGGGGTGTTGAATGAGCAGTTCTTC	-	TRBJ2-1	TRBV20-1	few
CASSLASSKDSPLHF	TGTGCCAGCAGCTTAGCGTCTAGTAAGGATTCACCCCTCCACTTT	-	TRBJ1-6	TRBV7-2	few
CASSSQGAITEAFF	TGTGCCAGCAGCTCACAGGGGGCGATCACTGAAGCTTTCTTT	TRBD1	TRBJ1-1	TRBV7-9	few
CASSLRAGMNTGELFF	TGTGCCAGCAGCTTAAGAGCGGGGATGAACACCGGGGAGCTGTTTTTT	TRBD2	TRBJ2-2	TRBV7-3	-
CVAWDSGDGYTF	TGTGTAGCGTGGGATAGCGGGGATGGCTACACCTTC	-	TRBJ1-2	TRBV6-5	many
CASSQHQADHYGYTF	TGCGCCAGCAGCCAACACCAAGCGGACCACTATGGCTACACCTTC	-	TRBJ1-2	TRBV4-3	-
CASSQITYNEQFF	TGCGCCAGCAGCCAAATCACTTACAATGAGCAGTTCTTC	-	TRBJ2-1	TRBV4-3	few
CSARTSGGYEQYF	TGCAGTGCTCGGACTAGCGGGGGCTACGAGCAGTACTTC	TRBD2	TRBJ2-7	TRBV20-1	-
CASKLSTELRQLFF	TGTGCCAGCAAGCTAAGTACCGAGCTGAGGCAACTGTTTTTT	-	TRBJ1-4	TRBV6-5	few